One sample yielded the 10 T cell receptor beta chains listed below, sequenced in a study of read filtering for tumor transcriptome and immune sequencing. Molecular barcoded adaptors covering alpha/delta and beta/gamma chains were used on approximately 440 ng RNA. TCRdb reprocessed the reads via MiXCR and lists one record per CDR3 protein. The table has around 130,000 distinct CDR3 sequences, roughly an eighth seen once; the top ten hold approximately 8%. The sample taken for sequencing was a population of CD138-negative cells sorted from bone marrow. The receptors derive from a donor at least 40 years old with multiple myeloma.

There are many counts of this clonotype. This chain's CDR3 is CASSLRHSYEQYF. In DNA form, the CDR3 reads TGTGCCAGCAGTTTGCGACACAGCTACGAGCAGTACTTC. The chain carries TRBV27 and TRBJ2-7; D uncertain. CDR3 size: 13 residues. Trimming stripped 3 bases from V and 3 bases from J, with 9 bases between. Germline V gene sequence: CDR1 MNHEY, CDR2 SMNVEV (reference sequence).

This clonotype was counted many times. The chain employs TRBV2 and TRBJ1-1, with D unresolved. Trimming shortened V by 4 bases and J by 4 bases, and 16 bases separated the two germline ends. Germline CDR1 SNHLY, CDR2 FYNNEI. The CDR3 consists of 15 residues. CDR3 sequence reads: CASSVWGNTGTEAFF. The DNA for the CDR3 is TGTGCCAGCAGTGTGTGGGGTAACACGGGCACTGAAGCTTTCTTT.

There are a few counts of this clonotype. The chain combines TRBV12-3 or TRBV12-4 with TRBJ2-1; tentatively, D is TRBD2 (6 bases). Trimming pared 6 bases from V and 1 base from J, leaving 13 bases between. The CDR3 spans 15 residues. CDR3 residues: CASRYMGGSYNEQFF. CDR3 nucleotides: TGTGCCAGCAGATATATGGGAGGATCCTACAATGAGCAGTTCTTC.

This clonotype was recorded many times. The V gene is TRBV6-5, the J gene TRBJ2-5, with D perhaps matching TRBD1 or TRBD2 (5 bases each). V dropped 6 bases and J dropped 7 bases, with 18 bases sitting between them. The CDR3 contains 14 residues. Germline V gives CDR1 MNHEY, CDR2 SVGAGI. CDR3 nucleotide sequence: TGTGCCAGCAGAGAAGGGACCGGCCTTTGGACCCAGTACTTC. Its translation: CASREGTGLWTQYF.

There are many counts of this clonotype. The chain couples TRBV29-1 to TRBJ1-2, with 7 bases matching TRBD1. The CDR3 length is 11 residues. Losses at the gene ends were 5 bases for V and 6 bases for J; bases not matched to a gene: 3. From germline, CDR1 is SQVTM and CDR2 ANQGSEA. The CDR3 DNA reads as TGCAGCGTTACAGGGGAGCATGGCTACACCTTC. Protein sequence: CSVTGEHGYTF.

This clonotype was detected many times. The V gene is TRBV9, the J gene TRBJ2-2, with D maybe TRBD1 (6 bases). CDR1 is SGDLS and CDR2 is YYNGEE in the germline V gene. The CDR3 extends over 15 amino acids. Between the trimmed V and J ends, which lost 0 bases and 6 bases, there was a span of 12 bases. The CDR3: CASSVVSGEAGELFF. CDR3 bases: TGTGCCAGCAGCGTAGTCTCAGGGGAAGCCGGGGAGCTGTTTTTT.

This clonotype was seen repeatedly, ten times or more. CDR3: CASRQGAGGYTF. The CDR3, as DNA: TGTGCCAGCAGACAGGGGGCAGGTGGCTACACCTTC. This chain links TRBV12-3 or TRBV12-4 with TRBJ1-2; 9 nucleotides match TRBD1. Germline trimming cut 6 bases from V and 7 bases from J; bases unmatched to any gene: 3. The CDR3 length is 12 residues.

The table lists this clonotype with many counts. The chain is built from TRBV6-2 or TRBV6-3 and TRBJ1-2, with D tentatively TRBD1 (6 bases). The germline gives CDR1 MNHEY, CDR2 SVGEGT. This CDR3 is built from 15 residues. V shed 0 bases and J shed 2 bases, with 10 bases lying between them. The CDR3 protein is CASSYSRTDNYGYTF. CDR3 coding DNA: TGTGCCAGCAGTTACTCCCGGACAGACAACTATGGCTACACCTTC.

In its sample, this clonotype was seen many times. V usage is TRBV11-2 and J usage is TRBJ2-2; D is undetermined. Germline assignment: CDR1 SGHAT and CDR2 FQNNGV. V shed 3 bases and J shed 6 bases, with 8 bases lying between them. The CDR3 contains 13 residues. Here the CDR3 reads CASSFLRAGELFF. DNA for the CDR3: TGTGCCAGCAGCTTTCTACGGGCCGGGGAGCTGTTTTTT.

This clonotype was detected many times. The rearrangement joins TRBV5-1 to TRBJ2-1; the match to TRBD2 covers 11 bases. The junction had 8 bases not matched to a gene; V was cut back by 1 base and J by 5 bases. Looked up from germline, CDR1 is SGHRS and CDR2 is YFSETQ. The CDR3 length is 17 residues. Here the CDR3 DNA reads TGCGCCAGCAGCTTGCTATTAGCGGGAGGGACCCACAATGAGCAGTTCTTC. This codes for CASSLLLAGGTHNEQFF.